This TCR beta chain was identified in a study of blood T cell repertoires in COVID-19. Study as a whole: T cells, B-cell-depleted T cells, or PBMCs supplied cDNA or gDNA.

The study recruited people aged 18 to 89 years across 20 to 30 US areas. Participants had their cohort set by participant-reported clinical history. The V and J ends lost 3 bases and 10 bases, in that order; junction bases with no gene match: 6. The CDR3 sequence is 15 residues long. The germline gives CDR1 MNHNS, CDR2 SASEGT. Using immunoSEQ multiplex PCR, the repertoire was profiled, and TCRdb retains in-frame clones only, with some absent. Counted here are 200,000 to 250,000 clones, 80% to 90% occurring once; the ten biggest clones make up more than 3%. The sample taken for sequencing was PBMCs or T cells enriched from blood (not recorded which). V and J are TRBV6-1 and TRBJ1-4; 12 positions agree with TRBD1. The clonotype originates from a woman aged 18-35 years in a cohort exposed to, infected with or recovered from COVID-19 (not recorded which). CDR3 nucleotides: TGTGCCAGCAGTGAGGGACAGGGGGCTAGAGTAAAACTGTTTTTT. As protein: CASSEGQGARVKLFF.